Listed below are T cell receptor beta chains from one sample, sequenced in a study of blood T cell repertoires in COVID-19. Repertoires were generated with immunoSEQ multiplex PCR, while TCRdb's copy carries only in-frame clones and drops some. Of around 180,000 clones in the sample, about 74% were seen once. Sequencing input: peripheral blood. These receptors originate from a woman of 80 years or more with acute or convalescent COVID-19. CDR3s include the opening cysteine and the closing phenylalanine or tryptophan. The D gene is left open where the match is weak. Only some rows state a clone size, as once, few, many or a class for expanded clones.

J gene | clone size | D gene | V gene | CDR3 protein | CDR3 DNA
TRBJ2-3 | NA | NA | TRBV7-2 | CASSLAQQGTDTQYF | TGTGCCAGCAGCTTAGCGCAACAGGGCACAGATACGCAGTATTTT
TRBJ1-2 | NA | NA | TRBV10-3 | CAISESQVYGYTF | TGTGCCATCAGTGAGTCGCAGGTCTATGGCTACACCTTC
TRBJ1-5 | NA | TRBD1 | TRBV3-1/TRBV3-2 | CASSPDRGRQPQHF | TGTGCCAGCAGCCCCGACAGGGGTAGGCAGCCCCAGCATTTT
TRBJ1-1 | NA | NA | TRBV6-2/TRBV6-3 | CASSPTLTALNTEAFF | TGTGCCAGCAGCCCTACTTTGACAGCCCTGAACACTGAAGCTTTCTTT
TRBJ2-5 | NA | NA | TRBV27 | CASSLSGETQYF | TGTGCCAGCAGTTTATCCGGAGAGACCCAGTACTTC
TRBJ2-1 | NA | NA | TRBV28 | CASTLGGGGLNEQFF | TGTGCCAGCACCCTGGGAGGGGGAGGGCTCAATGAGCAGTTCTTC
TRBJ2-1 | NA | TRBD2 | TRBV5-1 | CASNLRLAGVNEQFF | TGCGCCAGCAACCTGCGGCTAGCGGGAGTGAATGAGCAGTTCTTC
TRBJ2-2 | NA | NA | TRBV24-1 | CATSDYWGSGELFF | TGTGCCACCAGTGATTATTGGGGCTCCGGGGAGCTGTTTTTT
TRBJ1-1 | once | NA | TRBV5-4 | CASSLPPVTEAFF | TGTGCCAGCAGCCTCCCTCCAGTCACTGAAGCTTTCTTT
TRBJ1-2 | once | TRBD1 | TRBV7-8 | CASSARQGSGGYTF | TGTGCCAGCAGCGCACGACAGGGGAGTGGAGGCTACACCTTC
TRBJ2-1 | NA | TRBD2 | TRBV2 | CASSPRLAGEYRNEQFF | TGTGCCAGCAGTCCCCGTTTAGCGGGAGAGTATCGCAATGAGCAGTTCTTC
TRBJ2-5 | few | TRBD2 | TRBV27 | CASSSGTSGTKETQYF | TGTGCCAGCAGTTCAGGGACTAGCGGGACCAAAGAGACCCAGTACTTC
TRBJ1-2 | NA | TRBD1 | TRBV28 | CASSQGQVYGYTF | TGTGCCAGCAGTCAAGGACAGGTGTATGGCTACACCTTC
TRBJ2-4 | NA | NA | TRBV6-5 | CASPPSGDGNIQYF | TGTGCCAGCCCACCTTCAGGGGATGGAAACATTCAGTACTTC
TRBJ2-2 | NA | TRBD2 | TRBV28 | CASRQPPGLAGEGELFF | TGTGCCAGCAGACAACCACCCGGACTAGCGGGAGAAGGGGAGCTGTTTTTT
TRBJ2-5 | few | NA | TRBV2 | CASVDYFAQETQYF | TGTGCCAGCGTCGACTACTTTGCCCAAGAGACCCAGTACTTC
TRBJ1-1 | NA | NA | TRBV3-1/TRBV3-2 | CASSPRGAETEAFF | TGTGCCAGCAGCCCCAGGGGCGCCGAGACTGAAGCTTTCTTT
TRBJ1-4 | NA | TRBD1 | TRBV19 | CASSRTGWNEKLFF | TGTGCCAGTAGCCGGACAGGGTGGAATGAAAAACTGTTTTTT
TRBJ1-1 | NA | TRBD1 | TRBV5-1 | CASSLGNRGQVPEAFF | TGCGCCAGCAGCTTGGGTAACAGGGGGCAGGTACCTGAAGCTTTCTTT
TRBJ2-1 | few | TRBD2 | TRBV10-3 | CAISERGTSRITRSSYNEQFF | TGTGCCATCAGTGAAAGAGGGACTAGCAGAATTACAAGGAGCTCCTACAATGAGCAGTTCTTC
TRBJ2-1 | NA | NA | TRBV7-3 | CASSLTPGYNEQFF | TGTGCCAGCAGCTTAACTCCCGGCTACAATGAGCAGTTCTTC
TRBJ2-1 | NA | TRBD2 | TRBV4-2 | CASSPSGTSGNEQFF | TGTGCCAGCAGCCCCTCCGGGACTAGCGGCAATGAGCAGTTCTTC
TRBJ2-2 | NA | TRBD2 | TRBV19 | CASSITLTSGRSNTGELFF | TGTGCCAGTAGTATTACCTTGACTAGCGGGAGGAGTAACACCGGGGAGCTGTTTTTT
TRBJ2-7 | NA | TRBD2 | TRBV29-1 | CSVAFGSGGIYEQYF | TGCAGCGTTGCGTTCGGTAGCGGGGGGATCTACGAGCAGTACTTC
TRBJ2-7 | NA | NA | TRBV5-4 | CASSRGDFPYEQYF | TGTGCCAGCAGCCGAGGGGACTTTCCCTACGAGCAGTACTTC
TRBJ1-2 | many | TRBD1 | TRBV11-2 | CASSLNQGQGDGYTF | TGTGCCAGCAGCTTAAACCAGGGACAGGGCGATGGCTACACCTTC
TRBJ2-2 | NA | NA | TRBV2 | CASSEMASAITGELFF | TGTGCCAGCAGTGAAATGGCTAGCGCAATCACCGGGGAGCTGTTTTTT
TRBJ2-2 | NA | NA | TRBV5-1 | CASSFGQRTGELFF | TGCGCCAGCAGCTTTGGACAGCGCACCGGGGAGCTGTTTTTT